This T cell receptor beta chain was captured in a study of Ad26.COV2.S vaccination and SARS-CoV-2 variants. Study summary: Donor was in the COV1001 Ad26.COV2.S trial arm.

Treatment: roughly 18 received Ad26.COV2.S at low or high dose, single or two shots; several received placebo; per-sample allocation not given. Material that was analyzed had been drawn on day 63 after the first vaccine or placebo injection. Boston provided a donor who was an adult aged 18-55 years. The repertoire was sequenced with immunoSEQ multiplex PCR; TCRdb's copy has only in-frame clones and lacks some. Of roughly 680,000 clones listed, 89% are singletons. The V segment lost 7 bases and the J segment 3 bases; nucleotides outside the gene matches: 6. The CDR3 extends over 13 amino acids. In germline, CDR1 is LNHDA, CDR2 SQIVND (reference sequence).

This sample comprised peripheral blood, obtained in a trial of Ad26.COV2.S vaccine versus placebo. The J gene is TRBJ2-7, the V gene TRBV19; TRBD1 agrees at 7 bases. This sequence was found in a person between 18 and 65 years old who received the Ad26.COV2.S COVID-19 vaccine or a placebo. The CDR3: CASKRTGDYEQYF. As DNA, the CDR3 is TGTGCCAGTAAGCGGACAGGAGACTACGAGCAGTACTTC.